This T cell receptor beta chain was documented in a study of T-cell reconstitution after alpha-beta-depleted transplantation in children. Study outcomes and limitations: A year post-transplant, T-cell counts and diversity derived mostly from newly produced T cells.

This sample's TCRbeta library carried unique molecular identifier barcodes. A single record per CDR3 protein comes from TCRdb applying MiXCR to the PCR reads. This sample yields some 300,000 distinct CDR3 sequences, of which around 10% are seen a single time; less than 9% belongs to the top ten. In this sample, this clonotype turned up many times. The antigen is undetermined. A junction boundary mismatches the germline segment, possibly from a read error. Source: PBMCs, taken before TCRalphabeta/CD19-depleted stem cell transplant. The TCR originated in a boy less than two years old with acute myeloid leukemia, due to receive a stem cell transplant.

The CDR3 reads CSARDSYDQPQHF. CDR3 nucleotide sequence: TGCAGTGCTCGAGACAGTTATGATCAGCCCCAGCATTTT. The chain combines TRBV20-1 with TRBJ1-5, with TRBD1 as a possible D gene (5 bases). The CDR3 covers 13 residues. CDR1 is DFQATT and CDR2 is SNEGSKA in the germline V gene (reference sequence).